This T cell receptor beta chain appears in the sequencing data of a study of control samples from healthy donors and cancer patients. Germline CDR1 and CDR2: MDHEN and SYDVKM. The CDR3 has 12 residues. Trimming shortened V by 6 bases and J by 0 bases, and 6 bases separated the two germline ends. Measured with immunoSEQ multiplex PCR; TCRdb has only the in-frame clones, and not every one. Of some 120,000 clones in the sample, roughly 90% were seen once. V and J are TRBV28 and TRBJ2-7; unclear D gene. The receptor comes from a man aged 45-65 years in good health. Sequenced material: blood. The CDR3 region has the DNA TGTGCCAGCAGGGTGAGCTCCTACGAGCAGTACTTC. Amino acids: CASRVSSYEQYF.